This TCR beta chain is drawn from a study of beta chain features in type 1 diabetes. Study outcomes and limitations: All four CD4+ subsets of Type 1 diabetes patients contained TCRB CDR3s that were moderately but significantly shorter.

Turning to this clone: The antigen remains undetermined.

Reverse transcribing all isolated RNA meant expressed TCRB transcripts were sequenced. Libraries were prepared by immunoSEQ multiplex PCR; TCRdb keeps only in-frame clonotypes and omits some of them. Among roughly 730,000 clones, around 15% were seen once, and the ten largest hold approximately 0.022%. Per the germline V gene, CDR1 is MNHEY and CDR2 is SVGAGI. The CDR3 is 15 residues long. V gave up 5 bases and J gave up 4 bases; unmatched junction bases: 5. Using CD45RO/CCR7/CD25/CD127/CD95/CD27, CD4+ naive, central memory, regulatory and stem cell-like memory cells were sorted. The V call is TRBV6-5, the J call TRBJ2-1; TRBD2 matches 10 bases. The source is a man aged 18 to 35 with type 1 diabetes. Sequences were obtained from naive CD4+ T cells from blood. The CDR3 DNA reads as TGTGCCAGCAGTCCCAAAGCGGGAGGGTACAATGAGCAGTTCTTC. As protein: CASSPKAGGYNEQFF.